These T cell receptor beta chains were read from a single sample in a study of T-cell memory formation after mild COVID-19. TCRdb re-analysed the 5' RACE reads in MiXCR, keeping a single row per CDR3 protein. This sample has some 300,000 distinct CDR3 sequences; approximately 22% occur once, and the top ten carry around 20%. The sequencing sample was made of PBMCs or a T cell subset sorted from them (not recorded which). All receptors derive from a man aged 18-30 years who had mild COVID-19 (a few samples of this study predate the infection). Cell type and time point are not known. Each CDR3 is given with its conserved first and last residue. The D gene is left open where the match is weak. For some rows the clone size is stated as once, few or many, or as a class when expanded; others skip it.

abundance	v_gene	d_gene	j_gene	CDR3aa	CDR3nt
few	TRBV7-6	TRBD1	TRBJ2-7	CASSQGGQASKQYF	TGTGCCAGCAGCCAAGGGGGCCAGGCAAGTAAGCAGTACTTC
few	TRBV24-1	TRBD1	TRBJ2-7	CATSRGQGADEQYF	TGTGCCACCAGTAGGGGACAGGGGGCCGACGAGCAGTACTTC
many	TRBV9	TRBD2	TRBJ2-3	CASSATSGTDTQYF	TGTGCCAGCAGCGCGACTAGCGGCACAGATACGCAGTATTTT
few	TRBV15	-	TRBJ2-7	CATSVSSSYEQYF	TGTGCCACCTCGGTCAGCAGCTCCTACGAGCAGTACTTC
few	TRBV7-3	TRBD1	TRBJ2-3	CASSKTGSTDTQYF	TGTGCCAGCAGCAAGACAGGGTCCACAGATACGCAGTATTTT
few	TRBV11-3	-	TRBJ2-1	CASSNPTGRSYNEQFF	TGTGCCAGCAGCAATCCCACGGGACGATCTTACAATGAGCAGTTCTTC
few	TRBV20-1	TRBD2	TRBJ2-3	CSARTSRSTDTQYF	TGCAGTGCTCGGACTAGCCGAAGCACAGATACGCAGTATTTT
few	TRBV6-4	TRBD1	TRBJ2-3	CASSYGTGSTDTQYF	TGTGCCAGCAGTTACGGGACAGGTTCCACAGATACGCAGTATTTT
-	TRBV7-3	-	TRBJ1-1	CASSLTRRENTEAFF	TGTGCCAGCAGCTTAACGAGAAGGGAGAACACTGAAGCTTTCTTT
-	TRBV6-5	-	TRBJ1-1	CASSYSGAFRRTEAFF	TGTGCCAGCAGTTACTCTGGGGCTTTTCGGCGGACTGAAGCTTTCTTT
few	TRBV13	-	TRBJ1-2	CASSLNPGWGRANYGYTF	TGTGCCAGCAGCTTAAACCCAGGGTGGGGTAGAGCTAACTATGGCTACACCTTC
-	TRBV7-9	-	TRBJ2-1	CASSGTTGTYNEQFF	TGTGCCAGCAGCGGAACTACCGGGACGTACAATGAGCAGTTCTTC
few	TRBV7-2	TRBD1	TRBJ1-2	CASSSGQGGYGYTF	TGTGCCAGCAGCTCGGGACAGGGCGGCTATGGCTACACCTTC
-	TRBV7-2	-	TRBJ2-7	CASSLGTLSYEQYF	TGTGCCAGCAGCTTAGGGACGTTGTCCTACGAGCAGTACTTC
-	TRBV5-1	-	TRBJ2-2	CASSFLGTSNTGELFF	TGCGCCAGCAGCTTCTTAGGGACATCGAACACCGGGGAGCTGTTTTTT
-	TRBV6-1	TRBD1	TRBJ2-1	CASSEQGTGRNEQFF	TGTGCCAGCAGTGAACAGGGGACAGGGAGGAATGAGCAGTTCTTC
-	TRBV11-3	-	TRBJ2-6	CDSSPDNSGANVLTF	TGTGACAGCAGCCCGGACAACTCTGGGGCCAACGTCCTGACTTTC
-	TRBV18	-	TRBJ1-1	CASSPVREAFF	TGTGCCAGCTCACCAGTCCGCGAAGCTTTCTTT
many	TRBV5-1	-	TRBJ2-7	CASRGTFGYEQYF	TGCGCCAGCCGGGGGACATTTGGATACGAGCAGTACTTC
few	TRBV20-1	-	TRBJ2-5	CSAHNSVGAFIQTQYF	TGCAGTGCTCATAATAGCGTGGGGGCTTTCATCCAGACCCAGTACTTC
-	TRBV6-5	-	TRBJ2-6	CASSEYSGANVLTF	TGTGCCAGCAGCGAGTACTCTGGGGCCAACGTCCTGACTTTC
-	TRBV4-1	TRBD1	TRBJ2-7	CASSSTGNEGEQYF	TGCGCCAGCAGCTCGACAGGGAACGAGGGCGAGCAGTACTTC
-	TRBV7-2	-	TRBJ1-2	CASSSYGSYGYTF	TGTGCCAGCAGCTCCTACGGGAGCTATGGCTACACCTTC
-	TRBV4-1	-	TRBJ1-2	CASSRLPVGNNYGYTF	TGCGCCAGCAGCCGACTGCCGGTGGGGAATAACTATGGCTACACCTTC
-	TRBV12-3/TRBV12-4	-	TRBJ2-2	CASSMWVGDTGELFF	TGTGCCAGCTCCATGTGGGTTGGCGACACCGGGGAGCTGTTTTTT
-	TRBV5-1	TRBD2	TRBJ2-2	CASSFMTSTTGELFF	TGCGCCAGCAGCTTCATGACTAGCACCACCGGGGAGCTGTTTTTT
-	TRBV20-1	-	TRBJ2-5	CSAPTSGGWETQYF	TGCAGTGCTCCCACCTCCGGGGGTTGGGAGACCCAGTACTTC
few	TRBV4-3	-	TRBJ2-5	CASSQESGGTQYF	TGCGCCAGCAGCCAAGAGTCCGGGGGGACCCAGTACTTC
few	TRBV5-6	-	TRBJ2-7	CASSLSARGQYF	TGTGCCAGCAGCTTGAGTGCGCGGGGGCAGTACTTC
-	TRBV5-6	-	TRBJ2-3	CASSLGSTTDTQYF	TGTGCCAGCAGCTTGGGTAGTACAACAGATACGCAGTATTTT
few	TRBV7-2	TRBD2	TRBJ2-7	CASSFTSGFISYEQYF	TGTGCCAGCAGCTTTACTAGCGGGTTTATTTCCTACGAGCAGTACTTC
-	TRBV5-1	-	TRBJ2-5	CASSSGQMQETQYF	TGCGCCAGCAGCTCTGGACAGATGCAAGAGACCCAGTACTTC
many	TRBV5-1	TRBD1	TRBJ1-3	CASSRGPGDSRNTIYF	TGCGCCAGCAGCCGGGGTCCAGGGGACAGCCGAAACACCATATATTTT
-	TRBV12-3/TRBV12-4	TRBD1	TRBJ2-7	CASSPWTGTYEQYF	TGTGCCAGCAGTCCCTGGACAGGGACCTACGAGCAGTACTTC
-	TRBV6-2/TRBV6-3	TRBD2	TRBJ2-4	CASSWAANAGGPKNIQYF	TGTGCCAGCAGTTGGGCCGCGAATGCGGGGGGGCCAAAAAACATTCAGTACTTC
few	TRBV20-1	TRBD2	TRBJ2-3	CSANGLAGERGDTQYF	TGCAGTGCCAACGGATTAGCGGGGGAACGGGGAGATACGCAGTATTTT
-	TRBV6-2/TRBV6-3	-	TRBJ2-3	CASRRTRSDTDTQYF	TGTGCCAGCAGGCGTACTAGATCCGACACAGATACGCAGTATTTT
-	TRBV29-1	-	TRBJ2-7	CSVDLGTHEQYF	TGCAGCGTTGACCTCGGGACACACGAGCAGTACTTC
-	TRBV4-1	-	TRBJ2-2	CASSQGPENTGELLF	TGCGCCAGCAGCCAAGGACCGGAGAACACCGGGGAGCTGTTGTTT
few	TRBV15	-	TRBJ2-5	CATSGGTYKETQYF	TGTGCCACCAGCGGCGGGACATACAAAGAGACCCAGTACTTC
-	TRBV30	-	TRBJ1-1	CAWSVPGRNTEAFF	TGTGCCTGGAGTGTTCCCGGTCGGAACACTGAAGCTTTCTTT
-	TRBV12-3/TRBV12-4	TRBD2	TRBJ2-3	CASILSGGAADTQYF	TGTGCCAGCATCCTAAGCGGGGGGGCCGCAGATACGCAGTATTTT
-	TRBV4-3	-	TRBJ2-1	CASSQDLSSTMVNEQFF	TGCGCCAGCAGCCAAGATCTAAGCTCAACGATGGTCAATGAGCAGTTCTTC
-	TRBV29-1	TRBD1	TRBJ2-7	CSATRGTGAYEQYF	TGCAGCGCTACCCGGGGGACAGGGGCGTACGAGCAGTACTTC
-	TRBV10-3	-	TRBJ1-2	CAISAGDGYTF	TGTGCCATCAGTGCAGGGGATGGCTACACCTTC
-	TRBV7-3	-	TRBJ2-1	CASSPFPWRRAAYNEQFF	TGTGCCAGCAGCCCCTTCCCCTGGCGGCGCGCAGCCTACAATGAGCAGTTCTTC
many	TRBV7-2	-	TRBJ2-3	CASSATAGGGTDTQYF	TGTGCCAGCAGCGCAACCGCCGGCGGGGGCACAGATACGCAGTATTTT
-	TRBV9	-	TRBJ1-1	CASSPGEGKDTEAFF	TGTGCCAGCAGCCCAGGGGAGGGTAAGGACACTGAAGCTTTCTTT
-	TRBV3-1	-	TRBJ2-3	CASSQDGAGVDTQYF	TGTGCCAGCAGCCAAGACGGGGCAGGGGTGGATACGCAGTATTTT
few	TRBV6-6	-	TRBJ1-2	CASSYSIGGANYGYTF	TGTGCCAGCAGTTACTCGATCGGCGGAGCTAACTATGGCTACACCTTC